This T cell receptor beta chain is drawn from a study of control samples from healthy donors and cancer patients (dated by TCRdb to 2019 to 2021). As for this clone: No cognate antigen has been identified for it. Per-nucleotide qualities are absent, and no much larger clonotype sits a single base away.

Library preparation employed the immunoSEQ multiplex PCR assay. TCRdb holds this immuneACCESS table with in-frame rearrangements only. Some clones are missing; in checked studies, unresolved V genes explain under half, and the rest has no known cause. This sample holds 100,000 to 150,000 clones; approximately 92% were observed only once. The ten top clones hold over 0.5% of the sample. The CDR3 runs 14 amino acids, cysteine and phenylalanine included. The entry retains the CDR3 DNA only, 42 bases that are in frame from base 1. Compared with germline, V lacks 7 bases and J lacks 3 bases; bases without a gene match: 5. Taken from the germline V gene, the CDR1 and CDR2 loops are SNHLY and FYNNEI.

This clonotype was sampled from an elderly man with head and neck cancer. The chain employs TRBV2 and TRBJ2-7, and 11 bases in between align with TRBD1. What was sequenced was PBMCs. For the CDR3, the sequence is CASTGTGGIYEQYF. The nucleotide sequence reads as follows: TGTGCCAGCACCGGGACAGGGGGAATCTACGAGCAGTACTTC.